What follows are 14 T cell receptor beta chains derived from one specimen sequenced in a study of shared clonotypes between healthy human individuals (dated by TCRdb to about 2020). The library came from the immunoSEQ multiplex PCR assay. Sourced from immuneACCESS, this table was stored by TCRdb with only in-frame sequences that have V and J called. A share of the clones is absent; for the studies checked, an unresolved V gene accounts for under half, and the remainder has no known explanation. The sample includes a few million clones, with under 95% observed a single time. Around 0.35% of the sample is held by the ten biggest clonotypes. The material sequenced was naive CD4+ T cells from PBMCs. In the paper's terms, the cell subset or site label means: CD45RA+ positively selected. Every receptor here comes from a man younger than 35 in good health. Some clones in this sample may be carry-over from other donors' samples.

The chain is built from TRBV6-7 and TRBJ1-1; 12 bases align to TRBD1. TRBV6-7 is noted as an ORF with a role that remains uncertain. The junction had 11 bases not matched to a gene; V was cut back by 2 bases and J by 1 base. The CDR3 has 19 residues. The CDR3 coding sequence is TGTGCCAGCAGTTACACGACCGGGACAGGGGGCAGTTGGAACACTGAAGCTTTCTTT. The encoded protein is CASSYTTGTGGSWNTEAFF.

The chain carries TRBV6-5 and TRBJ1-1, with D perhaps matching TRBD1 (6 bases). The germline V and J ends were trimmed by 2 bases and 5 bases, with 18 bases remaining between them. The CDR3 spans 16 residues. Germline CDR1 MNHEY, CDR2 SVGAGI. CDR3 coding DNA: TGTGCCAGCAGTTACCGGGGGCTTGGGGGTGGAACTGAAGCTTTCTTT. Its translation is CASSYRGLGGGTEAFF.

The J gene is TRBJ2-2, the V gene TRBV10-2; TRBD2 agrees at 7 bases. The CDR3 is made up of 17 amino acids. The ends lost 1 base at V and 0 bases at J; junction bases unmatched: 5. CDR1 and CDR2 (germline): WSHSY, SAAADI. The CDR3 DNA follows: TGCGCCAGCAGTGAGTGGGGGGGGGATCCGAACACCGGGGAGCTGTTTTTT. Its protein product is CASSEWGGDPNTGELFF.

V is TRBV19 and J is TRBJ2-4; D gene ambiguous. Germline CDR1 reads LNHDA; CDR2 reads SQIVND (reference sequence). The germline V and J ends were trimmed by 3 bases and 0 bases, with 9 bases remaining between them. The CDR3 loop spans 15 amino acids. As DNA, the CDR3 is TGTGCCAGTAGTATTCAAGTTCTAGCCAAAAACATTCAGTACTTC. Its translation: CASSIQVLAKNIQYF. The full variable domain, completed using reference TRBV19 and TRBJ2-4, is DGGITQSPKYLFRKEGQNVTLSCEQNLNHDAMYWYRQDPGQGLRLIYYSQIVNDFQKGDIAEGYSVSREKKESFPLTVTSAQKNPTAFYLCASSIQVLAKNIQYFGAGTRLSVL.

As to this clone: The same CDR3 can be traced to other DNA sequences in this sample. The J gene is TRBJ2-3, the V gene TRBV28, with no clear D. The CDR3 has 12 residues. The germline V gene encodes CDR1 MDHEN and CDR2 SYDVKM. With 6 bases removed from V and 0 bases from J, the gap between germline ends came to 4 bases. The CDR3 protein is CASSPSTDTQYF. CDR3 in DNA: TGTGCCAGCAGCCCGAGCACAGATACGCAGTATTTT.

The chain recombines TRBV7-9 with TRBJ2-5; D uncertain. This CDR3 has 14 residues. Trimming stripped 3 bases from V and 0 bases from J, with 8 bases between. Per germline, CDR1 SEHNR and CDR2 FQNEAQ (reference sequence). The chain's CDR3 is CASSLLTDQETQYF. CDR3 bases: TGTGCCAGCAGCTTGCTGACGGACCAAGAGACCCAGTACTTC.

V gene TRBV28 combines with J gene TRBJ2-3; 7 nucleotides agree with TRBD2. This CDR3 spans 19 amino acids. Trimming took 5 bases from V and 0 from J; bases not matched to a gene: 17. From germline, CDR1 is MDHEN and CDR2 SYDVKM. The CDR3 DNA sequence: TGTGCCAGCAGTGTTCTACCCATTACTAGCGTCTTTAGCACAGATACGCAGTATTTT. Amino acid sequence: CASSVLPITSVFSTDTQYF.

The rearrangement joins TRBV5-4 to TRBJ2-1; 12 nucleotides align to TRBD2. Unmatched junction bases numbered 10, after V lost 1 base and J lost 2 bases. From germline, CDR1 is SGHNT and CDR2 YYREEE (reference sequence). The CDR3 is 19 residues long. This CDR3 is CASSLRGRLAGEAYNEQFF. In DNA form, the CDR3 reads TGTGCCAGCAGCTTGAGGGGGCGACTAGCGGGAGAGGCCTACAATGAGCAGTTCTTC. Variable domain in full (rest from reference TRBV5-4 and TRBJ2-1): ETGVTQSPTHLIKTRGQQVTLRCSSQSGHNTVSWYQQALGQGPQFIFQYYREEENGRGNFPPRFSGLQFPNYSSELNVNALELDDSALYLCASSLRGRLAGEAYNEQFFGPGTRLTVL.

The genes are TRBV29-1 and TRBJ2-5; D might be TRBD2 (5 bases). The DNA end is a closer match to TRBJ2-7, so the J assignment may be wrong. This CDR3 contains 12 residues. Germline V gene sequence: CDR1 SQVTM, CDR2 ANQGSEA. As DNA, the CDR3 is TGCAGCGTTGGAGGGCGGCCCTACGAGCAGTACTTC. Residues: CSVGGRPYEQYF.

The rearrangement uses TRBV6-1 and TRBJ2-3; TRBD2 aligns across 7 bases. J was trimmed by 3 bases and V by 4 bases; bases with no gene match: 10. From germline, CDR1 is MNHNS and CDR2 SASEGT. The CDR3 has 16 amino acids. CDR3 loop: CASSGGAGVSTDTQYF. CDR3 DNA: TGTGCCAGCAGTGGCGGGGCGGGAGTATCTACAGATACGCAGTATTTT.

This chain links TRBV29-1 with TRBJ2-7; unclear D gene. Trimming cost V 6 bases and J 3 bases, with 21 bases left between them. Germline V gives CDR1 SQVTM, CDR2 ANQGSEA. The CDR3 has 15 amino acids. The CDR3 DNA follows: TGCAGCGTAAGTGTTCACGCAAGGCTGAACTACGAGCAGTACTTC. Its translation: CSVSVHARLNYEQYF.

The genes are TRBV7-9 and TRBJ2-7; 10 bases map to TRBD2. Germline V gene data show CDR1 as SEHNR and CDR2 as FQNEAQ (reference sequence). V shed 5 bases and J 10 bases; nucleotides not matched to a gene: 8. The CDR3 has 13 amino acids. The CDR3 sequence: CASSEGLAEKQYF. CDR3 bases: TGTGCCAGCAGCGAAGGACTAGCGGAAAAACAGTACTTC.

This clone appeared once. The J gene is TRBJ2-7, the V gene TRBV7-8; D possibly matches TRBD1 or TRBD2 (5 bases each). With 2 bases removed from V and 5 bases from J, the gap between germline ends came to 25 bases. The CDR3 contains 18 residues. Germline V gives CDR1 SGHVS, CDR2 FQNEAQ. DNA for the CDR3: TGTGCCAGCAGCTTAAAAGTGGGTGTGAGGGGAGTTGGAGACGAGCAGTACTTC. Amino acid sequence: CASSLKVGVRGVGDEQYF.

This chain joins TRBV6-5 and TRBJ1-5; no definite D call. Germline loops: CDR1 MNHEY, CDR2 SVGAGI. V was cut by 2 bases and J by 5 bases, with 13 bases left in between. The CDR3 has 15 amino acids. The CDR3: CASSYGLGSHQPQHF. DNA for the CDR3: TGTGCCAGCAGTTACGGGTTGGGGTCCCATCAGCCCCAGCATTTT.